This T cell receptor (beta chain) was recovered during a study of blood T cell repertoires in COVID-19. CDR1 is GTSNPN, CDR2 SVGIG, per germline (reference sequence). Trimming removed 5 bases from V and 4 bases from J, with 9 bases in between. This CDR3 contains 12 residues. Some clones are missing from TCRdb's copy, which holds only in-frame ones; the method was immunoSEQ multiplex PCR. The repertoire has around 300,000 clones, roughly 87% of them found once; the top ten carry roughly 13%. The clonotype comes from a human donor in a cohort sampled during active COVID-19. The sequenced sample consisted of peripheral blood. This chain joins TRBV30 and TRBJ1-3; no firm D call. CDR3 amino acids: CAWPGGGNTIYF. The CDR3 DNA sequence: TGTGCCTGGCCGGGAGGCGGAAACACCATATATTTT.